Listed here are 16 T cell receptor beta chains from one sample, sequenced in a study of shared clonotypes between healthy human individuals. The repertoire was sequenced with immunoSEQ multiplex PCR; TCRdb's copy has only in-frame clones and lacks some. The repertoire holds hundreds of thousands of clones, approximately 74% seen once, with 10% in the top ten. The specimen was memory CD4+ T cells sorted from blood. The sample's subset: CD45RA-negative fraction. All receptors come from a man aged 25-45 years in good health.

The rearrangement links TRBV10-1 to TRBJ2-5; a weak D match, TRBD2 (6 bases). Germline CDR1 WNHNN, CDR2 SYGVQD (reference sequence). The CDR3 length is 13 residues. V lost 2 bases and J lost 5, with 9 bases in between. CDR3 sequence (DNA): TGCGCCAGCAGTGAGGGGGGGAAGGAGACCCAGTACTTC. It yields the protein CASSEGGKETQYF.

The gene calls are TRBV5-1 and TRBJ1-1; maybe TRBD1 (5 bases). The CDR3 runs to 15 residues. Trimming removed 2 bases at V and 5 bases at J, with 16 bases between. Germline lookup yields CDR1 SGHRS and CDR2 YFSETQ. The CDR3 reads CASSLGTLGRTEAFF. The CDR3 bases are TGCGCCAGCAGCTTAGGGACGCTAGGAAGGACTGAAGCTTTCTTT.

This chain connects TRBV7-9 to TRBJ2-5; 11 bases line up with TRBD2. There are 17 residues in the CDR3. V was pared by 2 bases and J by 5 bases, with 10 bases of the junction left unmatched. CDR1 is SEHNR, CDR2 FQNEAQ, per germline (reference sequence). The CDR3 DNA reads TGTGCCAGCAGCTTATTTACTAGCGGGAGTCTTAGGGAGACCCAGTACTTC. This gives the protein CASSLFTSGSLRETQYF.

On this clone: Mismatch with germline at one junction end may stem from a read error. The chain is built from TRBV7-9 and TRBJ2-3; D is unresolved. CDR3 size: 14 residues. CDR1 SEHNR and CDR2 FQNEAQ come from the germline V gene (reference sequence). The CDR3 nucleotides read TGTGCCAGCAGTTTCATTCTAGACACAGATACGCAGTGTTTT. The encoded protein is CASSFILDTDTQCF. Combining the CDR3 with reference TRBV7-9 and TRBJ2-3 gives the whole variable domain DTGVSQNPRHKITKRGQNVTFRCDPISEHNRLYWYRQTLGQGPEFLTYFQNEAQLEKSRLLSDRFSAERPKGSFSTLEIQRTEQGDSAMYLCASSFILDTDTQCFGPGTRLTVL.

For the CDR3, the DNA is TGTGCCAGCTCACCACTAGCGAAGAACACCGGGGAGCTGTTTTTT. This codes for CASSPLAKNTGELFF. This chain links TRBV18 with TRBJ2-2, with a tentative D call TRBD2 (5 bases). CDR3 length: 15 amino acids. Per germline, CDR1 KGHSH and CDR2 LQKENI. V was trimmed by 1 base and J by 1 base, leaving 7 bases between them.

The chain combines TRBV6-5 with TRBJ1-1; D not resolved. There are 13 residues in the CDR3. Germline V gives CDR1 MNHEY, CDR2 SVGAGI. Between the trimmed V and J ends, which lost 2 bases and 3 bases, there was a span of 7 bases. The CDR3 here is CASSYTAYTEAFF. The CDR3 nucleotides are TGTGCCAGCAGTTACACCGCGTACACTGAAGCTTTCTTT.

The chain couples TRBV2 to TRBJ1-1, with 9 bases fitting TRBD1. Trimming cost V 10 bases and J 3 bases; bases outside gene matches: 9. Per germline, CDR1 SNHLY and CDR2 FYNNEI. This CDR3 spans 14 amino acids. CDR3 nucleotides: TGTGCCACCTCAACAGGGGGCCCTGACACTGAAGCTTTCTTT. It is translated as CATSTGGPDTEAFF. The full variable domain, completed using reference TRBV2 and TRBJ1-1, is EPEVTQTPSHQVTQMGQEVILRCVPISNHLYFYWYRQILGQKVEFLVSFYNNEISEKSEIFDDQFSVERPDGSNFTLKIRSTKLEDSAMYFCATSTGGPDTEAFFGQGTRLTVV.

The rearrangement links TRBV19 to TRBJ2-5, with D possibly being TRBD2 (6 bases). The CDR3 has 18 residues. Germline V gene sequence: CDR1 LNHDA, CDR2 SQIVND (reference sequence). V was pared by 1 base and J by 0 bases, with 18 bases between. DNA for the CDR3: TGTGCCAGTAGTATAGTATTTGAGTCTAGCGCTGACCAAGAGACCCAGTACTTC. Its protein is CASSIVFESSADQETQYF.

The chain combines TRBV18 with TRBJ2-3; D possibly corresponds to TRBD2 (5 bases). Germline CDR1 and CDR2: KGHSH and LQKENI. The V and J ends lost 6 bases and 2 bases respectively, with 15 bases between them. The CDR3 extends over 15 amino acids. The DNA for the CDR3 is TGTGCCAGCTCCCCAAACCTCGGGGTCACAGATACGCAGTATTTT. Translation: CASSPNLGVTDTQYF.

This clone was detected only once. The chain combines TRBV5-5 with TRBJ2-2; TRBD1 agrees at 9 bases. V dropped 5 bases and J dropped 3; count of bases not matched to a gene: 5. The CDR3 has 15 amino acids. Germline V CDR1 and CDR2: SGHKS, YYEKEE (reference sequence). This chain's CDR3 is CASRQTGGYTGELFF. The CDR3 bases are TGTGCCAGCAGGCAGACAGGGGGTTACACCGGGGAGCTGTTTTTT.

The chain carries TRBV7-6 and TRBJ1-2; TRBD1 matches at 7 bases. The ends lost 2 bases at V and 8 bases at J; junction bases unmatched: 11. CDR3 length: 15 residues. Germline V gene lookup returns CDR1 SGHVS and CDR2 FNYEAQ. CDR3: CASSLSQTGTAGYTF. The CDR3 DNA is TGTGCCAGCAGCTTATCTCAGACAGGGACTGCCGGCTACACCTTC.

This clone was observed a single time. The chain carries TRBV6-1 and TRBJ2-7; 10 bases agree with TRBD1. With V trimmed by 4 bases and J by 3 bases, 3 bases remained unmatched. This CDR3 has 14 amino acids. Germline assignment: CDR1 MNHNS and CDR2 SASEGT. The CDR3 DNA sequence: TGTGCCAGCAGTGGGACAGGGGGTTACTACGAGCAGTACTTC. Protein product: CASSGTGGYYEQYF.

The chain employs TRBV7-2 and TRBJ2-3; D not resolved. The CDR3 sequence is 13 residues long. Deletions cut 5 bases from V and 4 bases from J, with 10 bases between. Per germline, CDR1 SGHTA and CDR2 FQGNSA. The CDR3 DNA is TGTGCCAGCAGCCTCCTAGGCCCAGATACGCAGTATTTT. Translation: CASSLLGPDTQYF. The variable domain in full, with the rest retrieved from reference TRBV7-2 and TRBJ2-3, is GAGVSQSPSNKVTEKGKDVELRCDPISGHTALYWYRQSLGQGLEFLIYFQGNSAPDKSGLPSDRFSAERTGGSVSTLTIQRTQQEDSAVYLCASSLLGPDTQYFGPGTRLTVL.

DNA of the CDR3: TGTGCCAGCTCGTTACAGGGGCCAAGGGAGCTGTTTTTT. This gives the protein CASSLQGPRELFF. This sequence joins TRBV18 and TRBJ2-2; 7 nucleotides align to TRBD1. The ends lost 6 bases at V and 9 bases at J; junction bases unmatched: 7. Germline-derived CDR1 and CDR2 are KGHSH and LQKENI. This CDR3 comprises 13 residues.

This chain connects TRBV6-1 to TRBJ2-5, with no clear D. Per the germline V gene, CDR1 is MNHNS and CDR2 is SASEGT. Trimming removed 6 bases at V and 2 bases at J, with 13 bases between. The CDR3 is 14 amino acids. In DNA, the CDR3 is TGTGCCAGCAGATTGGTACAAATACAAGAGACCCAGTACTTC. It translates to CASRLVQIQETQYF.

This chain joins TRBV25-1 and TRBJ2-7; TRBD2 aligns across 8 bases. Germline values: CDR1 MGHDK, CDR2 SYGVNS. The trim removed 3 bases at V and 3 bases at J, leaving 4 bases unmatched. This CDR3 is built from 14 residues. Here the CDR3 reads CASSESGRRYEQYF. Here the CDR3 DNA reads TGTGCCAGCAGTGAGAGCGGGAGACGCTACGAGCAGTACTTC.